This TCR beta chain was identified in a study of T cell responses to AZD1222 COVID-19 vaccine. Study at large: Second-dose timings of about 4 or about 12 weeks were pooled. Points from the study as a whole: The donor cohort was predominantly white British with a female majority, and clonal diversity may have been underestimated. Spike-specific TCR breadth rose after two AZD1222 doses, and depth rose as well.

The CDR3 is 16 residues long. The V gene's germline CDR1 is SGHTA and CDR2 FQGNSA. The V end lost 8 bases, the J end lost 4 bases, and 21 bases lay between the germline ends. On this clone: Its antigen is still unknown.

Profiled with immunoSEQ multiplex PCR; TCRdb holds only in-frame clones, not every one. The table lists 140,000 or so clones, 92% of them singletons. The origin of this receptor is an adult in good health. The J gene is TRBJ1-5, the V gene TRBV7-2; tentatively, D is TRBD1 (6 bases). Sequenced material: peripheral blood, taken on day 0 of AZD1222 vaccination. This chain's CDR3 is CASSTGVGLANQPQHF. The DNA of the CDR3 is TGTGCCAGCTCGACAGGCGTGGGATTAGCAAATCAGCCCCAGCATTTT.